This T cell receptor (beta chain) came from a study of CD8 T cells in Susac syndrome. Study results and caveats: An acknowledgment was made by the study that its TCR sequencing and HLA analysis involved relatively few individuals.

The RNA, about 0.45 to 1 ug, was put through reverse transcription using random hexamers. An immunoSEQ multiplex PCR amplified TCR beta CDR3 over 54 Vbeta and 13 Jbeta. Using its own MiXCR run on the immunoSEQ multiplex PCR reads, TCRdb lists one record per CDR3 protein. The repertoire consists of around 300,000 distinct CDR3 sequences, with roughly 85% occurring once and the leading ten covering about 0.22%. In regard to this clonotype: The antigen is not known.

The CDR3 totals 14 residues. With 6 bases clipped from V and 6 bases from J, the junction kept 8 bases outside the gene matches. Germline V lookup: CDR1 MNHEY, CDR2 SVGEGT. In the multiple sclerosis control group, patients were treatment-naive and had stable or active relapsing-remitting disease. Purification of the CD8+ and CD4+ T cells relied on negative isolation, and TEMRA cells underwent FACS enrichment. The chain links TRBV6-2 or TRBV6-3 to TRBJ2-3, with TRBD1 matching over 8 bases. The sample consisted of CD8+ T cells from PBMCs. The receptor was derived from a human donor with multiple sclerosis. CDR3 DNA: TGTGCCAGCAGCACGACAGGGGAGGTGGATACGCAGTATTTT. This codes for CASSTTGEVDTQYF.